The sequence of this T cell receptor (beta chain) was determined in a study of blood T cells in healthy people across ages. Primed by a sample-barcoded 5' primer and a J-beta primer mix, a second PCR proceeded for 7 to 11 cycles. TCRdb ran MiXCR on the 5' RACE reads and lists one entry per CDR3 protein. The sample holds 1,800,000 or so distinct CDR3 sequences, approximately 39% seen once. This clonotype has at least ten counts. This TCR derives from a human donor in good health. The specimen sequenced was blood.

Here the CDR3 reads CSVEGLQGLTDTQYF. The CDR3 DNA reads TGCAGCGTTGAAGGTTTGCAGGGGCTCACAGATACGCAGTATTTT. V gene TRBV29-1 combines with J gene TRBJ2-3, with D possibly matching TRBD1 (6 bases). V gave up 1 base and J gave up 2 bases, with 13 bases separating them. The CDR3 contains 15 residues. The germline CDR1 and CDR2 sequences are SQVTM and ANQGSEA.